This T cell receptor (beta chain) came from a study of blood T cell repertoires in COVID-19. Background on the study: The origin of the acute and convalescent COVID-19 samples was the United States, Italy and Spain. The cDNA or gDNA used as material had been derived from T cells, B-cell-depleted T cells, or PBMCs.

In the original analysis: The authors estimated nucleated cell counts from reference gene primer amplification. Profiling relied on immunoSEQ multiplex PCR, and the TCRdb table lists in-frame clones only, not all of them. V and J calls and clone size are those listed in that table; D and trimming were worked out from the DNA. This sample has roughly 260,000 clones; 88% occur once, and the top ten carry about 11%. The CDR3 extends over 13 amino acids. V lost 5 bases to trimming and J lost 4 bases, with 9 bases between them. CDR1 is SGHTA, CDR2 FQGNSA, per germline. The sequence was collected from a woman in her twenties or thirties with COVID-19, enrolled during active disease. The J gene is TRBJ1-5, the V gene TRBV7-2, with D possibly being TRBD1 (5 bases). Specimen: peripheral blood. The CDR3 loop reads CASSDTGNQPQHF. The DNA of the CDR3 is TGTGCCAGCAGCGACACAGGAAATCAGCCCCAGCATTTT.